The next 18 T cell receptor beta chains were all read from a single sample in a study of blood T cell repertoires in COVID-19. The table came from immunoSEQ multiplex PCR; TCRdb's copy has only in-frame clones and leaves some out. The sample holds 150,000 to 200,000 clones, roughly 82% seen once. Material: PBMCs or T cells enriched from blood (not recorded which). The receptors here all came from a man aged 40-49 years who had recovered from COVID-19.

This clone has a count of ten or more. The V and J genes are TRBV7-6 and TRBJ2-1, with 11 positions matching TRBD2. Germline lookup yields CDR1 SGHVS and CDR2 FNYEAQ. The J segment lost 3 bases and the V segment lost 2 bases, leaving 9 bases of the junction unmatched. This CDR3 is built from 18 residues. CDR3: CASSLSTGTSGLYNEQFF. The CDR3 DNA is TGTGCCAGCAGCTTATCAACCGGGACTAGCGGACTCTACAATGAGCAGTTCTTC.

The gene calls are TRBV6-5 and TRBJ2-7; the D is unclear. This CDR3 has 12 residues. The germline V gene has CDR1 MNHEY and CDR2 SVGAGI. The V gene lost 2 bases and the J gene lost 4 bases, with 6 bases spanning the gap. The CDR3 DNA sequence: TGTGCCAGCAGTTACACTTTATACGAGCAGTACTTC. This sequence encodes CASSYTLYEQYF.

This clone has just a few counts. This sequence joins TRBV11-2 and TRBJ1-2; tentative D call: TRBD1 (5 bases). V lost 5 bases and J lost 1, with 14 bases in between. Looked up from germline, CDR1 is SGHAT and CDR2 is FQNNGV. This CDR3 is 15 amino acids long. CDR3 residues: CASSRGGEYNYGYTF. CDR3 coding DNA: TGTGCCAGCAGCCGGGGCGGGGAGTATAACTATGGCTACACCTTC.

This clone was seen a few times. V is TRBV6-2 or TRBV6-3 and J is TRBJ1-1, with 8 bases identical to TRBD1. V shed 2 bases and J 1 base; nucleotides not matched to a gene: 6. The CDR3 covers 16 residues. The germline V gene has CDR1 MNHEY and CDR2 SVGEGT. This CDR3 reads CASSYPRDRGNTEAFF. Written as DNA, the CDR3 is TGTGCCAGCAGTTACCCGAGAGACAGGGGGAACACTGAAGCTTTCTTT.

This clone was seen just once. The chain is built from TRBV7-8 and TRBJ1-1; no definite D call. The CDR3 has 16 amino acids. Trimming left V 5 bases short and J 0 bases short, with 16 bases between. Germline V gene lookup returns CDR1 SGHVS and CDR2 FQNEAQ. The CDR3 spells CASSPKWSSLNTEAFF. Here the CDR3 DNA reads TGTGCCAGCAGCCCTAAATGGTCCTCCTTGAACACTGAAGCTTTCTTT.

This chain connects TRBV2 to TRBJ2-3, with no clear D. The V gene's germline CDR1 is SNHLY and CDR2 FYNNEI. CDR3 length equals 11 residues. V lost 8 bases and J lost 7, with 10 bases in between. CDR3 residues: CASGDLHTQYF. CDR3 in DNA: TGTGCCAGCGGCGACTTACATACGCAGTATTTT.

The chain uses TRBV5-5 and TRBJ1-1; 9 nucleotides line up with TRBD1. V lost 1 base, J lost 6 bases, and 10 bases stayed unmatched. The germline CDR1 and CDR2 sequences are SGHKS and YYEKEE (reference sequence). The CDR3 contains 16 residues. CDR3 nucleotide sequence: TGTGCCAGCAGCTTGCGGACAGGGGAGGGGTATGCTGAAGCTTTCTTT. Encoded protein: CASSLRTGEGYAEAFF.

This clone showed up just a few times. The rearrangement uses TRBV6-5 and TRBJ2-7, with 14 bases identical to TRBD2. Trimming cost V 4 bases and J 7 bases; bases outside gene matches: 6. The CDR3 sequence is 15 residues long. The germline CDR1 and CDR2 sequences are MNHEY and SVGAGI. The CDR3 protein is CASSSGLAGESEQYF. CDR3 nucleotide sequence: TGTGCCAGCAGTTCGGGACTAGCGGGAGAGTCAGAGCAGTACTTC.

V usage is TRBV4-3 and J usage is TRBJ1-1, with D possibly matching TRBD1 (5 bases). Germline CDR1 reads LGHNA; CDR2 reads YSLEER. The length of the CDR3 is 14 residues. V gave up 0 bases and J gave up 3 bases, with 8 bases separating them. The CDR3: CASSQDQGYTEAFF. The DNA of the CDR3 is TGCGCCAGCAGCCAAGATCAGGGATACACTGAAGCTTTCTTT.

The chain combines TRBV11-2 with TRBJ2-3; 11 bases agree with TRBD2. The CDR3 is 15 amino acids. Germline V gene data show CDR1 as SGHAT and CDR2 as FQNNGV. Germline trimming cut 4 bases from V and 4 bases from J; bases unmatched to any gene: 4. CDR3 sequence reads: CASSSLAGGPDTQYF. In DNA, the CDR3 is TGTGCCAGCAGCTCCCTAGCGGGAGGACCAGATACGCAGTATTTT.

Only a few counts were recorded for this clone. The chain links TRBV4-3 to TRBJ2-7; D remains ambiguous. V was clipped by 1 base and J by 1 base, with 8 bases between them. CDR3 length equals 14 residues. Germline V lookup: CDR1 LGHNA, CDR2 YSLEER. The CDR3 is CASSQAVQSYEQYF. The CDR3 region has the DNA TGCGCCAGCAGCCAAGCGGTACAGTCCTACGAGCAGTACTTC.

The chain employs TRBV14 and TRBJ1-1; D is perhaps TRBD1 (5 bases). The V end lost 4 bases, the J end lost 7 bases, and 13 bases lay between the germline ends. Germline lookup yields CDR1 SGHDN and CDR2 FVKESK. The CDR3 sequence is 13 residues long. The CDR3, as DNA: TGTGCCAGCAGCCCCTTAGACAGCTATGAAGCTTTCTTT. Translating it yields CASSPLDSYEAFF.

There are a few counts of this clone. The V gene is TRBV5-5, the J gene TRBJ1-1; the D gene is possibly TRBD1 (6 bases). This CDR3 is built from 17 residues. Germline V lookup: CDR1 SGHKS, CDR2 YYEKEE (reference sequence). V shed 4 bases and J shed 5 bases, with 24 bases lying between them. The CDR3 DNA reads as TGTGCCAGCAGCCTGATACCCCGCACACAGGGATATACTGAAGCTTTCTTT. Protein product: CASSLIPRTQGYTEAFF. The full variable domain, with the rest looked up from reference TRBV5-5 and TRBJ1-1, is DAGVTQSPTHLIKTRGQQVTLRCSPISGHKSVSWYQQVLGQGPQFIFQYYEKEERGRGNFPDRFSARQFPNYSSELNVNALLLGDSALYLCASSLIPRTQGYTEAFFGQGTRLTVV.

The CDR3 protein is CASSQVVLNEQFF. In DNA form, the CDR3 reads TGTGCCAGCAGCCAAGTAGTTCTGAATGAGCAGTTCTTC. The chain links TRBV14 to TRBJ2-1, with D uncertain. V gave up 1 base and J gave up 7 bases, with 8 bases separating them. The CDR3 is 13 residues long. CDR1 and CDR2 from the germline V gene are SGHDN and FVKESK.

This rearrangement joins TRBV5-6 to TRBJ2-3; D is unclear. The V gene lost 1 base and the J gene lost 5 bases, with 2 bases spanning the gap. The CDR3 runs to 11 residues. The germline V gene encodes CDR1 SGHDT and CDR2 YYEEEE. The DNA for the CDR3 is TGTGCCAGCAGCTTGCTAGATACGCAGTATTTT. This gives the protein CASSLLDTQYF.

The chain carries TRBV10-3 and TRBJ1-2, with TRBD1 matching over 7 bases. Germline trimming cut 6 bases from V and 5 bases from J; bases unmatched to any gene: 6. Germline CDR1 is ENHRY and CDR2 is SYGVKD. CDR3 size: 13 residues. The CDR3 loop reads CAISQQGNYGYTF. Here the CDR3 DNA reads TGTGCCATCAGCCAACAGGGGAATTATGGCTACACCTTC.

This clone has just a few counts. The chain combines TRBV2 with TRBJ1-6; D remains ambiguous. V was clipped by 5 bases and J by 8 bases, with 16 bases between them. Germline CDR1 SNHLY, CDR2 FYNNEI. The CDR3 spans 15 residues. In nucleotides, the CDR3 is TGTGCCAGCAGTTCACAATCCCCCTCGTATTCACCCCTCCACTTT. Translating it yields CASSSQSPSYSPLHF.

J is TRBJ2-7 and V is TRBV7-3, with 10 bases matching TRBD1. Trimming cost V 5 bases and J 5 bases; bases outside gene matches: 9. The germline V gene encodes CDR1 SGHTA and CDR2 FQGTGA. This CDR3 is built from 15 residues. Here the CDR3 DNA reads TGTGCCAGCAGCCCCTTGGGACAGGGGTCCCACGAGCAGTACTTC. It yields the protein CASSPLGQGSHEQYF.